This T cell receptor (beta chain) was profiled in a study of blood T cells in healthy people across ages. This clonotype was found a few times. Its cognate antigen is unknown. With a J-beta primer mix and a sample-barcoded 5' primer, a second PCR ran roughly 6 to 12 cycles. The template-switch adaptor was a 5' adaptor with 12 random nucleotides. It tagged each cDNA molecule. From the 5' RACE reads, TCRdb called clonotypes with MiXCR, one entry per CDR3 protein. The sample carries about 970,000 distinct CDR3 sequences, 51% recorded once. Points from the study as a whole: More naive CD4+ cells and higher diversity were found in long-lived than in aged donors. Older individuals had lower TCR beta diversity per million T cells (the decline was roughly linear).

CDR1 and CDR2 from the germline V gene are SGHTA and FQGTGA. V lost 4 bases to trimming and J lost 3 bases; unmatched junction nucleotides: 9. The CDR3 is 16 residues long. Specimen: blood. This clonotype was sampled from a woman aged 55 to 70 in good health. V usage is TRBV7-3 and J usage is TRBJ2-3, with TRBD2 matching 8 bases. CDR3 coding DNA: TGTGCCAGCAGCTCCGGTCTAGCGGGCGAGACAGATACGCAGTATTTT. This codes for CASSSGLAGETDTQYF.